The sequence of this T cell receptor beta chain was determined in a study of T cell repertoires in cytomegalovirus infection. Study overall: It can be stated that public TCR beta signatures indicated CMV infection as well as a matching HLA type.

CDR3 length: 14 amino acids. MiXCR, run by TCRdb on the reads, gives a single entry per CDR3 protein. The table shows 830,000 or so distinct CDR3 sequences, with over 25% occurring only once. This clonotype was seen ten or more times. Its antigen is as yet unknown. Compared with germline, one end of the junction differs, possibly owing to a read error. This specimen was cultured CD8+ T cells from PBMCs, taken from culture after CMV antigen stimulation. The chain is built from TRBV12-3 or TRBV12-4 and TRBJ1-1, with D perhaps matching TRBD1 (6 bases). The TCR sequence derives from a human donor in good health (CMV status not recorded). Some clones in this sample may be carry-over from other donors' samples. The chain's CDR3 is CASSLVGGNTEAFF. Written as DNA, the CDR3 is TGTGCCAGCAGCTTAGTAGGGGGGAACACTGAAGCTTTCTTT.